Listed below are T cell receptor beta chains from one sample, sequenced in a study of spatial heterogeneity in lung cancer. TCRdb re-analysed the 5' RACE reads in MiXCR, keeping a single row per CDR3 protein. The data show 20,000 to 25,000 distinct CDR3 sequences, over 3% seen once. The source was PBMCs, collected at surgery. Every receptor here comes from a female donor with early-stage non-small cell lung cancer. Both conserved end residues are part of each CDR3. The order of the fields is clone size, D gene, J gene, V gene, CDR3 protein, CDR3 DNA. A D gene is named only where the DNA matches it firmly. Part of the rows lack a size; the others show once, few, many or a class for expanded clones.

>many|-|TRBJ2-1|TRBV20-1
CSARDAVGQYKHEQFF
TGCAGTGCTAGAGATGCCGTCGGGCAATACAAGCATGAGCAGTTCTTC
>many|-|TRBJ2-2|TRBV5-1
CASSTELGDTGELFF
TGCGCCAGCAGCACTGAGTTGGGGGACACCGGGGAGCTGTTTTTT
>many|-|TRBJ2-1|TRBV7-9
CASSLAGSYNEQFF
TGTGCCAGCAGCTTAGCCGGGAGTTACAATGAGCAGTTCTTC
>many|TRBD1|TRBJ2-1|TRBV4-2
CASSQPGQGHNEQFF
TGTGCCAGCAGCCAACCGGGACAGGGCCACAATGAGCAGTTCTTC
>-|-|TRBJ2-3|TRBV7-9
CASSLAGADTQYF
TGTGCCAGCAGCTTAGCGGGGGCAGATACGCAGTATTTT
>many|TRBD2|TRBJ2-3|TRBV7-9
CASSEPGTSANTQYF
TGTGCCAGCAGCGAGCCCGGGACTAGCGCAAATACGCAGTATTTT
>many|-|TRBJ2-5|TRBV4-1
CASSQGQETQYF
TGCGCCAGCAGCCAAGGTCAAGAGACCCAGTACTTC
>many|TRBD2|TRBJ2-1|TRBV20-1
CSASPGTSGSYNEQFF
TGCAGTGCTAGCCCGGGGACTAGCGGGAGTTACAATGAGCAGTTCTTC
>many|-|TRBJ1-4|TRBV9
CASSVTTNEKLFF
TGTGCCAGCAGCGTGACAACTAATGAAAAACTGTTTTTT
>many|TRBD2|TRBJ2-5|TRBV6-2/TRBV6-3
CASSLAGGEETQYF
TGTGCCAGCAGTCTAGCGGGAGGTGAAGAGACCCAGTACTTC
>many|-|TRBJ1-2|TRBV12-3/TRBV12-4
CASSLRQGYGYTF
TGTGCCAGCAGTCTCAGGCAGGGCTATGGCTACACCTTC
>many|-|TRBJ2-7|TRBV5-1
CASSLAREAEQYF
TGCGCCAGCAGCTTGGCGAGGGAGGCCGAGCAGTACTTC
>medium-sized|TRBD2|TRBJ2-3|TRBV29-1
CSVRRTGRSSDTQYF
TGCAGCGTCCGAAGGACCGGGAGGTCTTCAGATACGCAGTATTTT
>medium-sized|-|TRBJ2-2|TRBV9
CASSVAPGRTKRGELFF
TGTGCCAGCAGCGTAGCCCCCGGCAGGACGAAAAGAGGGGAGCTGTTTTTT
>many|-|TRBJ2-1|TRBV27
CASGPLAEGYNEQFF
TGTGCCAGCGGCCCCTTAGCGGAAGGTTACAATGAGCAGTTCTTC
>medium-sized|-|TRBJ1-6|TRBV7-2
CASSRSRTELNSPLHF
TGTGCCAGCAGCCGGTCTCGGACAGAATTAAATTCACCCCTCCACTTT
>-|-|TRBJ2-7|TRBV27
CASKFYRSMGSEEQYF
TGTGCCAGCAAATTTTATAGGTCGATGGGGTCCGAAGAGCAGTACTTC
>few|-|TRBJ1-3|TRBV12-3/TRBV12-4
CASSLLRASGNTIYF
TGTGCCAGCAGTTTACTACGGGCGAGTGGAAACACCATATATTTT
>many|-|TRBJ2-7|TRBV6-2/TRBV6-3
CASSSMGLIEQYF
TGTGCCAGCAGTTCGATGGGCCTCATCGAGCAGTACTTC
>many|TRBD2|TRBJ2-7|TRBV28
CASSRASGPYEQYF
TGTGCCAGCTCCCGGGCTAGCGGGCCCTACGAGCAGTACTTC
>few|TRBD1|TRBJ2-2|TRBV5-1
CASKGDRGSNTGELFF
TGCGCCAGCAAGGGGGACAGGGGTTCCAACACCGGGGAGCTGTTTTTT
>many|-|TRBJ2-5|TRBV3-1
CASSQEWAARETQYF
TGTGCCAGCAGCCAAGAGTGGGCAGCCCGGGAGACCCAGTACTTC
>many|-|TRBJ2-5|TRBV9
CASSPLGETQYF
TGTGCCAGCAGCCCCCTGGGAGAGACCCAGTACTTC
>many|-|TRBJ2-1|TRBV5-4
CASFSQGYEQFF
TGTGCCAGCTTCAGCCAGGGCTATGAGCAGTTCTTC
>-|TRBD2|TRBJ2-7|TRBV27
CTSSSRWTSGSVYEQYF
TGTACCAGCAGTTCTAGATGGACTAGCGGGAGTGTCTACGAGCAGTACTTC
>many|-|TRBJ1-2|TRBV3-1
CASSQERLGDYTF
TGTGCCAGCAGCCAAGAGCGTCTGGGTGACTACACCTTC
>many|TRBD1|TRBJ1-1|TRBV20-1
CSATDRGRRWTEAFF
TGCAGTGCCACGGACAGGGGGCGAAGGTGGACTGAAGCTTTCTTT
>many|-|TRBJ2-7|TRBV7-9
CASSQDFTEQYF
TGTGCCAGCAGCCAAGACTTCACCGAGCAGTACTTC
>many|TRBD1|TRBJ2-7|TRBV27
CASTPSSTGPSYEQYF
TGTGCCAGCACCCCTTCCTCGACAGGGCCCTCCTACGAGCAGTACTTC
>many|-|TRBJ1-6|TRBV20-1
CSARDRASPLHF
TGCAGTGCTAGAGATCGGGCTTCACCCCTCCACTTT
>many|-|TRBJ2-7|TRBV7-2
CASSFSSGSGYEQYF
TGTGCCAGCAGCTTTTCTTCAGGGTCTGGCTACGAGCAGTACTTC
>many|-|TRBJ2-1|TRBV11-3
CASSLGTLSYEQFF
TGTGCCAGCAGCTTAGGAACGCTGTCGTATGAGCAGTTCTTC
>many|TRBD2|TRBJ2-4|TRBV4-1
CASSQVPSGMNIQYF
TGCGCCAGCAGCCAAGTTCCTAGCGGGATGAACATTCAGTACTTC
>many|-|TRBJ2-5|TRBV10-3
CAISESLEPGETQYF
TGTGCCATCAGTGAGTCCCTAGAACCTGGGGAGACCCAGTACTTC
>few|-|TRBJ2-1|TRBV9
CASSVGEGAGWYNEQFF
TGTGCCAGCAGCGTAGGGGAGGGGGCGGGATGGTACAATGAGCAGTTCTTC
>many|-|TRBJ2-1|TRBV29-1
CSASTGADNEQFF
TGCAGCGCCTCGACGGGGGCGGACAATGAGCAGTTCTTC
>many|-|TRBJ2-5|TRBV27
CASSLAGPDQETQYF
TGTGCCAGCAGTTTAGCAGGGCCCGACCAAGAGACCCAGTACTTC
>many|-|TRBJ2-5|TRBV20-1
CSASPVRQQEETQYF
TGCAGTGCTAGTCCCGTCCGGCAGCAAGAGGAGACCCAGTACTTC
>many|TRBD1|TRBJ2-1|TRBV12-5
CARQGGEQFF
TGTGCTAGACAGGGGGGTGAGCAGTTCTTC
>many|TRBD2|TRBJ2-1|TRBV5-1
CASSGVTSGSSEQFF
TGCGCCAGCAGCGGGGTGACTAGCGGGAGTTCGGAGCAGTTCTTC
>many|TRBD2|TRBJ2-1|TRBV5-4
CASSPIGAGEYNEQFF
TGTGCCAGCAGCCCGATCGGAGCGGGGGAGTACAATGAGCAGTTCTTC
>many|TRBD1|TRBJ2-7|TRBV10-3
CAISGHGQGTYEQYF
TGTGCCATCAGTGGGCATGGACAGGGGACCTACGAGCAGTACTTC
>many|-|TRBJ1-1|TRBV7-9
CASSFSPGPTLNTEAFF
TGTGCCAGCAGCTTCTCCCCGGGTCCCACATTGAACACTGAAGCTTTCTTT
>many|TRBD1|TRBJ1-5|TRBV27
CASSLYSGQGSQPQHF
TGTGCCAGCAGTCTTTATTCCGGACAGGGGAGTCAGCCCCAGCATTTT
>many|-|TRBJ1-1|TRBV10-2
CASSHRVDTEAFF
TGCGCCAGCAGTCACCGCGTGGACACTGAAGCTTTCTTT
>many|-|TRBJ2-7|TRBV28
CASSLGAVHEQYF
TGTGCCAGCAGTTTGGGCGCTGTCCACGAGCAGTACTTC
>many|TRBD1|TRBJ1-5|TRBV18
CASSPRTGTEPQHF
TGTGCCAGCTCACCACGGACAGGGACCGAGCCCCAGCATTTT
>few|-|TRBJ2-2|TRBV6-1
CASRLYQNTGELFF
TGTGCCAGCAGACTCTACCAGAACACCGGGGAGCTGTTTTTT